This T cell receptor beta chain was sequenced during a study of shared T cell receptors in the human thymus (dated by TCRdb to the early 2020s). The study in broad terms: The study investigated the way shared, self-reactive T-cell receptor alpha chains are produced in the human thymus.

On this clone itself: This clone's antigen is unknown. No base quality information exists; no much larger clone differs at one position.

To prepare the library, the immunoSEQ multiplex PCR assay was applied. This immuneACCESS table, as held by TCRdb, lists in-frame sequences with V and J called but not all clones. Of the missing ones, under half trace to an unresolved V gene in checked studies; the others have no known cause. Within this sample are hundreds of thousands of clones, with roughly 88% of them counted one time only. The top ten hold 0.0095% to 0.012% of the sample. These same records also appear under a second study, on human thymus T cells. Looking at the second paper: In Finland, the donors were immunologically healthy infants who were having open corrective cardiac surgery for congenital heart defects. Thymus tissue was obtained as surgical resects removed during corrective cardiac surgery. V and J gene segment usage appeared biased in both thymic and peripheral blood repertoires. According to the related research, thymic TCR repertoires were highly overlapping among unrelated individuals. The study used seven to nine infant thymus samples plus four related peripheral blood samples to characterize TCR alpha and beta repertoires. The infant donors were about 6 to 244 days old, and the cohort included six males and two females. Thymocytes were mechanically released from the tissue and were stored as pellets of 10-30 million cells at -70 degrees C. A QIAsymphony instrument was used to extract genomic DNA from the frozen cell pellets. Using the immunoSEQ multiplex PCR assay, the TCRB and TCRAD loci were amplified from a standardized quantity of quality-controlled genomic DNA. The V(D)J region was spanned by amplicons of a length sufficient to cover the CDR3 and to identify V and J genes. Amplicon sequencing was performed on an Illumina platform through the commercial immunoSEQ service. Primer bias and sequencing errors were corrected as previously described, and TCRAD and TCRB definitions were based on the IMGT database. The repertoires were analysed using immunoSEQ Analyzer 3.0 and VDJTools for basic statistics, V/J segment usage, diversity estimates, rarefaction and pairwise overlap. Diversity was estimated using the Chao1, ChaoE, Efron-Thisted, Shannon and inverse Simpson indices, and was also estimated on datasets down-sampled to the size of the smallest sample. Repertoire overlap used strict matching of CDR3 nucleotide sequence, V gene and J gene, with Jaccard-based multidimensional scaling clustering. On average, thymus samples gave 750,000 to 950,000 unique TCRB clonotypes, whereas blood samples gave 80,000 to 85,000.

The sample was thymocytes. This TCR was sampled from a boy younger than two with a congenital heart defect. Donor details come from another sample of the same person, matched by shared clones.

The CDR3 protein sequence reads: CASSQFSGTSVSYEQYF. The nucleotide sequence is given as TGTGCCAGCAGCCAGTTTTCCGGGACTAGCGTCTCCTACGAGCAGTACTTC. The chain links TRBV14 with TRBJ2-7; the junction holds 10 bases that match TRBD2. Looking up the germline V gene yields CDR1 SGHDN and CDR2 FVKESK. Trimmed from V: 3 bases; trimmed from J: 0 bases; junction bases lacking a gene match: 8. The CDR3 spans 17 residues, from the cysteine through the phenylalanine. Left in the record is the CDR3 DNA by itself, 51 bases read in frame from the first base.